The 8 T cell receptor beta chains given below trace back to one sample, sequenced in a study of tumor-infiltrating lymphocytes in primary liver carcinoma. Investigators took RNA and DNA out together from 20-30 mg of unsorted bulk tissue. From 450 to 600 ng total RNA, TCR beta cDNA was generated with a primer in the constant region. A slightly modified ARM-PCR protocol with three nested multiplex PCR rounds produced these TCR beta libraries. Primers for the first two PCR rounds were TRBV1-TRBV30 forward primers and a C-beta reverse primer (about 9 cycles per round). MiXCR was run by TCRdb on the multiplex PCR reads, yielding one entry per CDR3 protein. The top ten hold 16% of the sample, which has 30,000 to 40,000 distinct CDR3 sequences, under 75% seen once. Sequences were obtained from liver tumor tissue from sampling region 4. Subset given: tumor region T4, right-lateral pole. These receptors all come from a man in his forties with primary liver carcinoma and hepatitis B virus infection.

This clonotype ranks as medium-sized. V usage is TRBV12-3 or TRBV12-4 and J usage is TRBJ2-6, with TRBD1 matching 8 bases. The trim removed 2 bases at V and 2 bases at J, leaving 2 bases unmatched. This CDR3 has 16 residues. For the CDR3, the DNA is TGTGCCAGCAGTTTATTACAGGGGGCTGGGGCCAACGTCCTGACTTTC. Translated, it gives CASSLLQGAGANVLTF.

Worth noting for this clonotype: This likely comes from a read error, as the CDR3 has no conserved phenylalanine or tryptophan at its end. The rearrangement uses TRBV6-6 and TRBJ2-7, with 7 bases matching TRBD2. This CDR3 contains 14 residues. Germline CDR1 is MNHNY and CDR2 is SVGAGI (reference sequence). The CDR3 loop is CASSIAGSAYEQYL. The CDR3 DNA is TGTGCCAGCAGCATAGCGGGCTCGGCCTATGAGCAGTACTTG.

This clonotype qualifies as medium-sized. This chain joins TRBV5-1 and TRBJ2-7; TRBD1 matches at 7 bases. V was pared by 4 bases and J by 5 bases, with 9 bases of the junction left unmatched. Germline V gene lookup returns CDR1 SGHRS and CDR2 YFSETQ. The CDR3 spans 14 residues. The CDR3 bases are TGCGCCAGCAGCCGGCAACAGGGGATCAACGAGCAGTACTTC. Translating it yields CASSRQQGINEQYF.

As to this clonotype: A junction boundary mismatches the germline segment, possibly from a read error. The chain is built from TRBV5-4 and TRBJ2-3; TRBD1 is a possible D gene (6 bases). Germline V gene data show CDR1 as SGHNT and CDR2 as YYREEE (reference sequence). CDR3 length equals 11 residues. Written as DNA, the CDR3 is TGTGCCAGCGACCAGAACGAAAGGACAGATTTT. This encodes CASDQNERTDF.

Points on this clonotype: Without the conserved terminal phenylalanine or tryptophan, this CDR3 likely stems from a read error. No DNA is shown, since the ends of the CDR3 on it are uncertain; the CDR3 is the one TCRdb lists. V gene TRBV6-6 combines with J gene TRBJ1-1. Per the germline V gene, CDR1 is MNHNY and CDR2 is SVGAGI (reference sequence). The length of the CDR3 is 13 amino acids, counting both ends. The CDR3 region is CASSTWGTTETFS.

The J gene is TRBJ2-3, the V gene TRBV5-4, with D possibly matching TRBD2 (6 bases). Germline CDR1 is SGHNT and CDR2 is YYREEE (reference sequence). The V end was cut by 6 bases, the J end by 2 bases, with 19 bases between. The CDR3 is 16 residues long. The CDR3 loop reads CASTLLAGRPTDTQYF. CDR3 bases: TGTGCCAGCACCCTGCTCGCGGGAAGGCCCACAGATACGCAGTATTTT.

A word on this clonotype: Compared with germline, one end of the junction differs, possibly owing to a read error. The chain uses TRBV5-5 and TRBJ1-2, with D maybe TRBD1 (6 bases). Per germline, CDR1 SGHKS and CDR2 YYEKEE (reference sequence). The CDR3 has 16 amino acids. The CDR3 here is CASSPHPDRTNCGYTF. CDR3 sequence (DNA): TGCGCCAGCAGTCCTCACCCGGACAGAACTAACTGTGGCTACACCTTC.

Turning to this clonotype: Relative to the germline gene, one junction end is altered; a read error may explain this. The chain employs TRBV11-3 and TRBJ2-1; D unclear. The CDR3 loop spans 14 amino acids. Per the germline V gene, CDR1 is SGHNT and CDR2 is YENEEA. For the CDR3, the DNA is TGTCCCAGCAGCTTAGGGATCAGCAACAAAGAGCAGTTCTTC. It codes for CPSSLGISNKEQFF.